The present TCR beta chain was sequenced within a study of blood T cell repertoires in COVID-19. V was pared by 6 bases and J by 4 bases, with 16 bases between. The CDR3 sequence is 14 residues long. Germline values: CDR1 SGHNT, CDR2 YYREEE (reference sequence). Methods used by the authors: By means of reference gene primer amplification, nucleated cell counts were estimated. The method was immunoSEQ multiplex PCR; TCRdb's version includes in-frame clones alone and lacks a portion of them. That table is the source of V, J and clone size, and D and trimming were worked out from the DNA. The sample comprises some 220,000 clones, 88% of which are singletons, and around 2.7% rests with the top ten.

This receptor was taken from a woman between 25 and 40 years old who had recovered from COVID-19. The chain links TRBV5-4 to TRBJ1-1; D is perhaps TRBD1 (5 bases). The source material was PBMCs or T cells enriched from blood (not recorded which). The CDR3 spells CASTDPRQTTEAFF. CDR3 in DNA: TGTGCCAGCACCGATCCCCGACAGACCACTGAAGCTTTCTTT.